This TCR beta chain was observed in a study of beta chain features in type 1 diabetes. The study reverse transcribed the entire isolated RNA, so it sequenced expressed TCRB transcripts. Clones were sequenced by immunoSEQ multiplex PCR, and TCRdb holds only the in-frame ones, with some missing. Of some 360,000 clones listed, 8% to 10% are singletons. V was clipped by 10 bases and J by 4 bases, with 10 bases between them. This CDR3 region has 11 residues. Looked up from germline, CDR1 is SNHLY and CDR2 is FYNNEI. This clone appeared a few times. Its target is unknown. Study results and limitations: TCRB CDR3 length was moderately but significantly reduced in all four CD4+ subsets of Type 1 diabetes patients.

V and J are TRBV2 and TRBJ1-1, with D unclear. Sequences were obtained from central memory CD4+ T cells from blood. The TCR sequence derives from a man aged 30-40 years with type 1 diabetes. The CDR3: CATGVGTEAFF. The CDR3 DNA sequence: TGTGCCACCGGGGTGGGCACTGAAGCTTTCTTT.